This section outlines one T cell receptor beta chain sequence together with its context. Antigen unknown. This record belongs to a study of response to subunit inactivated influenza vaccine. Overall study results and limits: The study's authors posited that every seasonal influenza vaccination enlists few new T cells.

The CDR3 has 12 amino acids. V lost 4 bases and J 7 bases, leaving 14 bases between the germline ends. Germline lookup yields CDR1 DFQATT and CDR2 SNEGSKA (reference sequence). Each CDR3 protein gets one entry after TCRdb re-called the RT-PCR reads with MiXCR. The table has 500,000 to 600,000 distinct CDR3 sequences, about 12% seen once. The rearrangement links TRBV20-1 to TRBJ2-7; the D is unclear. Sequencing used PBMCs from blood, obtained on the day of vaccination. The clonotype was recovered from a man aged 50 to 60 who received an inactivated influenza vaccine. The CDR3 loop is CSAIGPSKEQYF. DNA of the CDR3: TGCAGTGCTATTGGGCCTTCCAAAGAGCAGTACTTC.